The present TCR beta chain was sequenced within a study of tumor-infiltrating lymphocytes in primary liver carcinoma. Study-wide background: Donors underwent surgery for histopathologically diagnosed primary liver carcinoma. The patient population consisted of men and women between 30 and 69 years of age.

The V end was cut by 9 bases, the J end by 5 bases, with 16 bases between. The germline gives CDR1 SGHAT, CDR2 FQNNGV. This CDR3 spans 13 amino acids. cDNA specific to TCR beta was made from about 0.45 ug of total RNA, with a constant-region primer employed for priming. Library construction for TCR beta comprised three nested multiplex PCR rounds performed with slightly modified ARM-PCR. TRBV1-TRBV30 forward primers paired with a C-beta reverse primer drove the first two PCR rounds, 10 cycles each. TCRdb itself ran the multiplex PCR reads through MiXCR, one entry per CDR3 protein. The sample consists of approximately 210,000 distinct CDR3 sequences, around 60% of them appearing once. Overall study findings and caveats: Bulk, unsorted sampling meant CD4+ and CD8+ repertoires went uncompared. Blood trailed tumors significantly in top-250-clone fraction (p = 0.039).

RNA was extracted from whole blood without cell sorting, alongside germline DNA. With regard to this clonotype: Its antigen is not identified.

The V call is TRBV11-2, the J call TRBJ2-5; D unclear. Sequenced material: peripheral blood. The origin of this receptor is a woman aged 55 to 70 with primary liver carcinoma and hepatitis B virus infection. As DNA, the CDR3 is TGTGCCAGTAGCCCGACAACACAGGAGACCCAGTACTTC. It encodes CASSPTTQETQYF.